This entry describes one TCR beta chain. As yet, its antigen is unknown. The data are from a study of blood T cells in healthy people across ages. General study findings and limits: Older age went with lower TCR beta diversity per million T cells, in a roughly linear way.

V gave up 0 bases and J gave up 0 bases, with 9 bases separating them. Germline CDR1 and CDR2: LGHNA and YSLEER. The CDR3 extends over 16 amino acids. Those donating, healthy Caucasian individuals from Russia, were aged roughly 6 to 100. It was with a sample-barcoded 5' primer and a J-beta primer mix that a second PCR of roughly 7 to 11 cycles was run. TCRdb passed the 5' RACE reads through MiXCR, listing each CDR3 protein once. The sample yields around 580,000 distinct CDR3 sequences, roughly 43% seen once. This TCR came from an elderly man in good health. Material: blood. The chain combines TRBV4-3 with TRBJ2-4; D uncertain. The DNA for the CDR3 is TGCGCCAGCAGCCAAGAAAGCGCGGTAGCCAAAAACATTCAGTACTTC. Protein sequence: CASSQESAVAKNIQYF.